These 28 T cell receptor beta chains came from one sample sequenced in a study of blood T cells in healthy people across ages. A second PCR, run for roughly 7 to 12 cycles, used a sample-barcoded 5' primer plus a J-beta primer mix. Each CDR3 protein gets one entry after TCRdb re-called the 5' RACE reads with MiXCR. This table has over a million distinct CDR3 sequences, approximately 42% appearing once. Sequencing used blood. These receptor sequences come from a woman aged 18-29 years in good health.

The chain carries TRBV4-1 and TRBJ2-5; D is unclear. Germline V gives CDR1 MGHRA, CDR2 YSYEKL. The V end was cut by 0 bases, the J end by 2 bases, with 13 bases between. CDR3 length: 16 residues. The chain's CDR3 is CASSQDGSVLQETQYF. The CDR3 DNA is TGCGCCAGCAGCCAAGATGGTTCGGTCTTGCAAGAGACCCAGTACTTC.

The CDR3 DNA follows: TGTGCCAGCACCCCCGGGGCAGCTAGGAACGAGCAGTACTTC. This sequence encodes CASTPGAARNEQYF. This sequence joins TRBV28 and TRBJ2-7; D tentatively reads TRBD1 or TRBD2 (5 bases each). V was pared by 7 bases and J by 5 bases, with 18 bases between. From germline, CDR1 is MDHEN and CDR2 SYDVKM. This CDR3 region has 14 residues.

The chain employs TRBV7-9 and TRBJ2-5, with D perhaps assigned TRBD1 or TRBD2 (5 bases each). The V end lost 0 bases, the J end lost 5 bases, and 19 bases lay between the germline ends. Germline V lookup: CDR1 SEHNR, CDR2 FQNEAQ (reference sequence). This CDR3 has 17 amino acids. CDR3 nucleotide sequence: TGTGCCAGCAGCTTAGCGGGGGTACAGCTATTAGGGGAGACCCAGTACTTC. This sequence encodes CASSLAGVQLLGETQYF.

The chain couples TRBV27 to TRBJ1-6, with a tentative D call TRBD1 (5 bases). Germline-derived CDR1 and CDR2 are MNHEY and SMNVEV (reference sequence). The CDR3 is 14 amino acids. V was cut by 5 bases and J by 14 bases, with 19 bases left in between. The CDR3 coding sequence is TGTGCCAGCAGTGTCGGGGCAGGGCGTCGATCCCTCCACTTT. It yields the protein CASSVGAGRRSLHF.

CDR3 amino acids: CASSFELAGGLNEQFF. CDR3 coding DNA: TGTGCCAGCAGTTTTGAGCTAGCGGGAGGCTTGAATGAGCAGTTCTTC. The chain links TRBV27 to TRBJ2-1; 11 bases are a match to TRBD2. V was pared by 3 bases and J by 7 bases, with 8 bases of the junction left unmatched. The CDR3 consists of 16 residues. Per germline, CDR1 MNHEY and CDR2 SMNVEV (reference sequence).

The J gene is TRBJ1-2, the V gene TRBV5-6; TRBD1 matches 7 bases. V lost 0 bases, J lost 1 base, and 9 bases stayed unmatched. The germline gives CDR1 SGHDT, CDR2 YYEEEE. This CDR3 comprises 17 residues. The CDR3 sequence is CASSLVEGAPINYGYTF. The CDR3, as DNA: TGTGCCAGCAGCTTGGTGGAGGGGGCGCCGATTAACTATGGCTACACCTTC.

Concerning this clonotype: One end of the junction is discordant with germline, which a read error may explain. The chain employs TRBV2 and TRBJ2-7, with D unresolved. This CDR3 is 15 amino acids long. CDR1 is SNHLY, CDR2 FYNNEI, per germline. CDR3 sequence reads: CASSEAHSSYNEQYF. CDR3 nucleotide sequence: TGTGCCAGCAGCGAAGCGCATAGCTCCTACAATGAGCAGTACTTC.

The chain employs TRBV11-2 and TRBJ1-4; tentative D call: TRBD1 (5 bases). The CDR3 runs to 14 residues. Trimming took 3 bases from V and 7 from J, leaving 12 bases between them. The V gene's germline CDR1 is SGHAT and CDR2 FQNNGV. The CDR3: CASSFRRGAEKLFF. The CDR3, as DNA: TGTGCCAGCAGCTTCAGGAGGGGTGCTGAAAAACTGTTTTTT.

This clonotype was detected once. The chain is built from TRBV28 and TRBJ1-6; D gene ambiguous. The germline gives CDR1 MDHEN, CDR2 SYDVKM. The CDR3 contains 14 residues. Trimming took off 2 bases at V and 15 bases at J, with 17 bases between the two ends. The CDR3 nucleotides read TGTGCCAGCAGTTTAATCTGGTCCACACGGCGCCTCCACTTT. Translating gives CASSLIWSTRRLHF.

The chain combines TRBV5-1 with TRBJ1-1; TRBD1 matches 8 bases. The germline V gene encodes CDR1 SGHRS and CDR2 YFSETQ. The CDR3 covers 13 residues. V lost 4 bases and J lost 6; bases outside the gene matches: 5. The CDR3 reads CASSVGQVAEAFF. CDR3 in DNA: TGCGCCAGCAGCGTGGGACAGGTAGCTGAAGCTTTCTTT.

CDR3 protein: CASSPSGGYPYEQYF. The CDR3 coding sequence is TGTGCCAGCAGCCCAAGTGGGGGTTACCCCTACGAGCAGTACTTC. The chain has TRBV9 and TRBJ2-7; the D call may be TRBD1 or TRBD2 (5 bases each). Germline values: CDR1 SGDLS, CDR2 YYNGEE. This CDR3 is 15 amino acids long. V was trimmed by 4 bases and J by 2 bases, leaving 16 bases between them.

The rearrangement uses TRBV4-2 and TRBJ2-7; 8 bases are shared with TRBD2. CDR3 length: 16 residues. J lost 1 base, V lost 4 bases, and 9 bases had no gene match. Germline V gives CDR1 LGHNA, CDR2 YNFKEQ. CDR3 protein: CASSPDGAGVSYEQYF. Written as DNA, the CDR3 is TGTGCCAGCAGCCCGGACGGAGCGGGAGTGTCCTACGAGCAGTACTTC.

A single count supports this clonotype. This rearrangement joins TRBV20-1 to TRBJ2-5, with 10 positions matching TRBD1. The CDR3 is made up of 15 amino acids. Unmatched junction bases numbered 6, after V lost 0 bases and J lost 5 bases. Germline CDR1 and CDR2: DFQATT and SNEGSKA (reference sequence). Here the CDR3 DNA reads TGCAGTGCTAGAGAATGGACAGGGGGGAGGGAGACCCAGTACTTC. Amino acid sequence: CSAREWTGGRETQYF.

This chain joins TRBV12-3 or TRBV12-4 and TRBJ2-1; 8 bases match TRBD2. V lost 3 bases, J lost 13 bases, and 17 bases stayed unmatched. The CDR3 length is 16 residues. CDR3 DNA sequence: TGTGCCAGCAGTTTCAAGGAAGCGGGGGTGGGAGAGACCCAGTTCTTC. This codes for CASSFKEAGVGETQFF.

The chain employs TRBV6-1 and TRBJ1-5; 9 bases map to TRBD1. The CDR3 is made up of 14 amino acids. The junction had 8 bases not matched to a gene; V was cut back by 7 bases and J by 7 bases. Germline lookup yields CDR1 MNHNS and CDR2 SASEGT. CDR3 sequence (DNA): TGTGCCAGCAATCGGGACAGGGTTGAACAGCCCCAGCATTTT. Translated: CASNRDRVEQPQHF.

This clonotype turned up a few times. The V call is TRBV27, the J call TRBJ2-5, with D unclear. Germline V CDR1 and CDR2: MNHEY, SMNVEV (reference sequence). This CDR3 spans 13 amino acids. The V end lost 5 bases, the J end lost 7 bases, and 14 bases lay between the germline ends. The CDR3 spells CASSPQGRGTQYF. Here the CDR3 DNA reads TGTGCCAGCAGTCCACAAGGAAGAGGGACCCAGTACTTC.

This clonotype occurred many times. The chain has TRBV12-3 or TRBV12-4 and TRBJ1-6; weak D call: TRBD1 (5 bases). The CDR3 runs 14 residues. Trimming shortened V by 6 bases and J by 4 bases, and 10 bases separated the two germline ends. The CDR3, as DNA: TGTGCCAGCAGGGGGGGGGTATATAATTCACCCCTCCACTTT. This sequence encodes CASRGGVYNSPLHF.

This clonotype was found many times. The rearrangement links TRBV29-1 to TRBJ2-7; TRBD1 aligns across 8 bases. From germline, CDR1 is SQVTM and CDR2 ANQGSEA. Trimming cost V 6 bases and J 6 bases; bases outside gene matches: 7. The CDR3 has 12 amino acids. CDR3 DNA: TGCAGCGTGGCCCAAACAGGGGGCGAGCAGTACTTC. Amino acid sequence: CSVAQTGGEQYF.

The chain has TRBV18 and TRBJ1-2, with 9 bases identical to TRBD1. Germline assignment: CDR1 KGHSH and CDR2 LQKENI. J lost 7 bases, V lost 0 bases, and 3 bases had no gene match. This CDR3 region has 14 residues. The CDR3 DNA is TGTGCCAGCTCACCACCTGGGACAGGGATTGGCTACACCTTC. Residues: CASSPPGTGIGYTF.

The chain couples TRBV6-5 to TRBJ1-1; 12 nucleotides align to TRBD1. Germline CDR1 is MNHEY and CDR2 is SVGAGI. Trimming removed 6 bases from V and 0 bases from J; junction bases left unmatched: 8. The CDR3 has 17 amino acids. CDR3 coding DNA: TGTGCCAGCAGATTAATGGGACAGGGGGCCATGAACACTGAAGCTTTCTTT. Translated, it gives CASRLMGQGAMNTEAFF.

The chain combines TRBV9 with TRBJ2-1, with 7 positions matching TRBD1. This CDR3 has 15 amino acids. CDR1 and CDR2 (germline): SGDLS, YYNGEE. V shed 2 bases, J shed 6 bases, and the junction held 8 bases outside the gene matches. CDR3 sequence (DNA): TGTGCCAGCAGCGTCCCCCCCGCAGGGGGCAATGAGCAGTTCTTC. Amino acid sequence: CASSVPPAGGNEQFF.

In its sample, this clonotype was seen a few times. The V and J genes are TRBV27 and TRBJ2-7, with TRBD1 matching 9 bases. The V segment lost 3 bases and the J segment 0 bases; nucleotides outside the gene matches: 3. In germline, CDR1 is MNHEY, CDR2 SMNVEV (reference sequence). The CDR3 contains 15 residues. CDR3 residues: CASSFSTGGSYEQYF. The CDR3 coding sequence is TGTGCCAGCAGTTTCTCGACAGGGGGCTCCTACGAGCAGTACTTC.

The chain recombines TRBV7-2 with TRBJ2-1; no clear D. In germline, CDR1 is SGHTA, CDR2 FQGNSA. The CDR3 contains 13 residues. V gave up 6 bases and J gave up 6 bases, with 12 bases separating them. CDR3 DNA sequence: TGTGCCAGCAGTCCTCTCCTCGGCAATGAGCAGTTCTTC. It encodes CASSPLLGNEQFF.

The table lists this clonotype with a few counts. The genes are TRBV7-6 and TRBJ1-2; TRBD1 matches at 11 bases. The J segment lost 2 bases and the V segment lost 5 bases, leaving 4 bases of the junction unmatched. This CDR3 comprises 15 residues. In germline, CDR1 is SGHVS, CDR2 FNYEAQ. The CDR3 is CASSAGTGGNYGYTF. The CDR3 DNA sequence: TGTGCCAGCAGCGCAGGGACAGGGGGAAACTATGGCTACACCTTC.

This chain joins TRBV18 and TRBJ2-1; a possible D gene is TRBD2 (6 bases). V lost 3 bases, J lost 7 bases, and 16 bases lay in between. CDR3 length equals 15 residues. Germline lookup yields CDR1 KGHSH and CDR2 LQKENI. DNA for the CDR3: TGTGCCAGCTCACCTCGGGACTCCCCCCGAAATGAGCAGTTCTTC. Encoded protein: CASSPRDSPRNEQFF. Using reference TRBV18 and TRBJ2-1 for the parts outside the CDR3, the full variable domain is NAGVMQNPRHLVRRRGQEARLRCSPMKGHSHVYWYRQLPEEGLKFMVYLQKENIIDESGMPKERFSAEFPKEGPSILRIQQVVRGDSAAYFCASSPRDSPRNEQFFGPGTRLTVL.

In nucleotides, the CDR3 is TGCAGCGTTTCCGGGTTACTGAGCTCCTACAATGAGCAGTACTTC. As protein: CSVSGLLSSYNEQYF. J is TRBJ2-7 and V is TRBV29-1; D is uncertain. This CDR3 spans 15 amino acids. V lost 5 bases to trimming and J lost 7 bases, with 24 bases between them. In germline, CDR1 is SQVTM, CDR2 ANQGSEA.

For this clonotype: Relative to the germline gene, one junction end is altered; a read error may explain this. This chain joins TRBV4-2 and TRBJ2-7; 8 nucleotides align to TRBD1. The CDR3 sequence is 16 residues long. Germline V CDR1 and CDR2: LGHNA, YNFKEQ. CDR3: CAGSQGDRGGKNEQYF. The CDR3 nucleotides read TGTGCCGGCAGCCAAGGAGACAGGGGCGGGAAAAACGAGCAGTACTTC.

A few counts support this clonotype. The chain couples TRBV12-3 or TRBV12-4 to TRBJ1-2, with 9 bases matching TRBD1. V shed 0 bases and J 7 bases; nucleotides not matched to a gene: 3. The CDR3 is 14 amino acids. The CDR3, as DNA: TGTGCCAGCAGTTTAGCGGGACAGGGTCGTGGCTACACCTTC. Translated, it gives CASSLAGQGRGYTF.